Following are 12 T cell receptor beta chains from one sample sequenced in a study of cytotoxic CD8 clonotypes in ibrutinib-treated CLL (dated by TCRdb to the early 2020s). The library was obtained by the immunoSEQ multiplex PCR assay. TCRdb took over this immuneACCESS table, retaining in-frame rearrangements with V and J assigned. Such tables are incomplete; in checked studies, under half of the missing clones stem from an unresolved V gene, and the remainder is unexplained. The sample yields about 74,000 clones; over 75% were counted once. The top ten clones comprise less than 9% of the sample. In light of the paper, this sample's time point label describes: progressive disease on ibrutinib. Material: PBMCs, obtained at disease progression, from a patient treated with ibrutinib. The receptors stem from a human donor with chronic lymphocytic leukemia.

This chain uses TRBV21-1 with TRBJ2-1; TRBD1, the table's D call, lacks a check against the DNA. TRBV21-1 is a known pseudogene. This CDR3 has 16 residues. CDR3 region: CASSKVQDSNYNEQFF. CDR3 nucleotides: TGTGCCAGCAGCAAAGTACAGGACAGCAATTACAATGAGCAGTTCTTC.

This clone was counted once. The chain recombines TRBV7-3 with TRBJ2-1; D is undetermined. Germline V lookup: CDR1 SGHTA, CDR2 FQGTGA. The germline V and J ends were trimmed by 4 bases and 3 bases, with 7 bases remaining between them. CDR3 length equals 13 residues. Here the CDR3 DNA reads TGTGCCAGCAGCTCCGACCACTACAATGAGCAGTTCTTC. It translates to CASSSDHYNEQFF.

The gene calls are TRBV7-2 and TRBJ2-7; 8 bases are shared with TRBD1. Germline V gives CDR1 SGHTA, CDR2 FQGNSA. The CDR3 is 14 amino acids. V shed 5 bases, J shed 2 bases, and the junction held 5 bases outside the gene matches. Here the CDR3 reads CASSPGTGPYEQYF. DNA for the CDR3: TGTGCCAGCAGCCCCGGGACAGGCCCCTACGAGCAGTACTTC.

The V gene is TRBV4-1, the J gene TRBJ2-5; TRBD1 might be the D (6 bases). V was pared by 0 bases and J by 1 base, with 15 bases between. Germline CDR1 MGHRA, CDR2 YSYEKL. The CDR3 has 17 amino acids. The DNA of the CDR3 is TGCGCCAGCAGCCAAGATAAGGGGGAAACCCTCCAAGAGACCCAGTACTTC. This encodes CASSQDKGETLQETQYF.

The rearrangement uses TRBV15 and TRBJ2-7; TRBD2 matches 7 bases. Looked up from germline, CDR1 is LNHNV and CDR2 is YYDKDF (reference sequence). The CDR3 loop spans 14 amino acids. V dropped 5 bases and J dropped 0; count of bases not matched to a gene: 4. CDR3 sequence (DNA): TGTGCCACCAGCGGGGGACTAAGCTCCTACGAGCAGTACTTC. The encoded protein is CATSGGLSSYEQYF. The full variable domain, its missing parts supplied by reference TRBV15 and TRBJ2-7, is DAMVIQNPRYQVTQFGKPVTLSCSQTLNHNVMYWYQQKSSQAPKLLFHYYDKDFNNEADTPDNFQSRRPNTSFCFLDIRSPGLGDTAMYLCATSGGLSSYEQYFGPGTRLTVT.

The rearrangement links TRBV7-9 to TRBJ1-1; D call uncertain. Trimming took 6 bases from V and 2 from J, leaving 4 bases between them. This CDR3 is built from 11 residues. Germline values: CDR1 SEHNR, CDR2 FQNEAQ (reference sequence). In DNA, the CDR3 is TGTGCCAGCAGGACAAACACTGAAGCTTTCTTT. This sequence encodes CASRTNTEAFF.

The V gene is TRBV9, the J gene TRBJ2-5; D unresolved. V was clipped by 0 bases and J by 4 bases, with 10 bases between them. This CDR3 is built from 14 residues. CDR1 SGDLS and CDR2 YYNGEE come from the germline V gene. The CDR3 region has the DNA TGTGCCAGCAGCGTAGGGGTAGGCCCAGAGACCCAGTACTTC. Protein product: CASSVGVGPETQYF.

A single count supports this clone. The chain couples TRBV27 to TRBJ1-1; D is perhaps TRBD1 (5 bases). Trimming cost V 3 bases and J 4 bases, with 12 bases left between them. Per germline, CDR1 MNHEY and CDR2 SMNVEV (reference sequence). The CDR3 contains 14 residues. The DNA for the CDR3 is TGTGCCAGCAGTTTTGGGGGGGGTGGCACTGAAGCTTTCTTT. Translating gives CASSFGGGGTEAFF.

V gene TRBV6-6 combines with J gene TRBJ1-1; no clear D. Germline CDR1 is MNHNY and CDR2 is SVGAGI (reference sequence). This CDR3 spans 15 amino acids. V was cut by 0 bases and J by 1 base, with 9 bases left in between. CDR3 sequence reads: CASSYSGMGNTEAFF. The CDR3 region has the DNA TGTGCCAGCAGTTACTCCGGGATGGGGAACACTGAAGCTTTCTTT.

In the case of this clone: Other DNA sequences in this specimen translate into the identical CDR3. The rearrangement uses TRBV5-1 and TRBJ2-4; 8 nucleotides line up with TRBD2. Unmatched junction bases numbered 12, after V lost 4 bases and J lost 3 bases. The CDR3 contains 17 residues. The germline CDR1 and CDR2 sequences are SGHRS and YFSETQ. This CDR3 is CASSPTGGREGKNIQYF. The CDR3 region has the DNA TGCGCCAGCAGCCCAACGGGGGGTCGGGAGGGCAAAAACATTCAGTACTTC.

CDR3 residues: CASSPSTGMEDTQYF. In DNA form, the CDR3 reads TGTGCCAGCTCACCGTCAACAGGGATGGAAGATACGCAGTATTTT. The chain uses TRBV18 and TRBJ2-3, with D possibly being TRBD1 (6 bases). This CDR3 contains 15 residues. V was shortened by 3 bases and J by 5 bases, with 15 bases between the two germline ends. Germline values: CDR1 KGHSH, CDR2 LQKENI.

This chain joins TRBV7-9 and TRBJ2-1, with D perhaps TRBD1 or TRBD2 (5 bases each). In germline, CDR1 is SEHNR, CDR2 FQNEAQ (reference sequence). V lost 4 bases and J 5 bases, leaving 9 bases between the germline ends. CDR3 length equals 13 residues. The CDR3 sequence: CASSSGANNEQFF. CDR3 nucleotides: TGTGCCAGCAGCTCCGGGGCAAACAATGAGCAGTTCTTC.